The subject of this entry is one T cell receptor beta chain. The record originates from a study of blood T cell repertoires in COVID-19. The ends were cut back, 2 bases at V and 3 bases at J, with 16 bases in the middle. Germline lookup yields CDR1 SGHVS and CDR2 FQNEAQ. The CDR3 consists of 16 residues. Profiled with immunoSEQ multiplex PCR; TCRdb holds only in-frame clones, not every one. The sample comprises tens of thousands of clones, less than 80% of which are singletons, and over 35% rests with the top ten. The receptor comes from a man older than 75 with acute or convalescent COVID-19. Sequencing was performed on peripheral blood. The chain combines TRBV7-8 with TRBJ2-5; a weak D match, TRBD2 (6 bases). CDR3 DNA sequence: TGTGCCAGCAGCTTATCATTAGGGACTGGAGAAGAGACCCAGTACTTC. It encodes CASSLSLGTGEETQYF. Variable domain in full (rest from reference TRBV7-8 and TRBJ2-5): GAGVSQSPRYKVAKRGQDVALRCDPISGHVSLFWYQQALGQGPEFLTYFQNEAQLDKSGLPSDRFFAERPEGSVSTLKIQRTQQEDSAVYLCASSLSLGTGEETQYFGPGTRLLVL.